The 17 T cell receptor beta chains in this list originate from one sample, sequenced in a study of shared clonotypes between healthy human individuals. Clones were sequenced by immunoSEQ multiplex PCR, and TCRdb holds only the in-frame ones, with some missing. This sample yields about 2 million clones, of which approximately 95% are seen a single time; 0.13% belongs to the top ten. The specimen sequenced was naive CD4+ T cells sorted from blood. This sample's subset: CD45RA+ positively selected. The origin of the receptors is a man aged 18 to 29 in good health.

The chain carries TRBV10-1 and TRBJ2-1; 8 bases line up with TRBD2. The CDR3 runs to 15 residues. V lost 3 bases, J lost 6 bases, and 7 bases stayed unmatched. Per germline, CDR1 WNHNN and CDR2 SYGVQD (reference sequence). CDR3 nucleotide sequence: TGCGCCAGCAGTGAATCGGCTAGCGGGCGCAATGAGCAGTTCTTC. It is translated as CASSESASGRNEQFF.

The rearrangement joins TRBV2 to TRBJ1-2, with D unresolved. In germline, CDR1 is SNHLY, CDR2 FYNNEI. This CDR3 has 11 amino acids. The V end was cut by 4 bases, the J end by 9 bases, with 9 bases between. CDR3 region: CASSVGSRYTF. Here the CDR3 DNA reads TGTGCCAGCAGTGTGGGCAGTCGCTACACCTTC.

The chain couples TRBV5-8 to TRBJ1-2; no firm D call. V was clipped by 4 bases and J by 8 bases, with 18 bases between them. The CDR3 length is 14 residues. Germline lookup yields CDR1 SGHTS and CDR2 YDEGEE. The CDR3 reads CASSHQAGNSGYTF. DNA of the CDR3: TGTGCCAGCAGCCACCAAGCGGGTAATTCCGGCTACACCTTC.

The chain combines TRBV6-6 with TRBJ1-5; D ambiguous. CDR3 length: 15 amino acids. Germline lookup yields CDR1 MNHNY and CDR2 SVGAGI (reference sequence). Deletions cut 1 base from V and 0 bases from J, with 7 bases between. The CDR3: CASSYFRDSNQPQHF. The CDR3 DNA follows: TGTGCCAGCAGTTACTTTCGGGATAGCAATCAGCCCCAGCATTTT.

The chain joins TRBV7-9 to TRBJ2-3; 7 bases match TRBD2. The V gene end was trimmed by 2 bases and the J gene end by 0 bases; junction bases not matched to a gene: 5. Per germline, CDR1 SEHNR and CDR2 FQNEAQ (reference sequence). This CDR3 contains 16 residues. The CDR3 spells CASSLRLAESTDTQYF. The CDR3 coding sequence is TGTGCCAGCAGCTTACGGCTAGCGGAAAGCACAGATACGCAGTATTTT.

Here the CDR3 reads CASSRSTEAFF. The CDR3, as DNA: TGTGCCAGCAGCCGTAGTACTGAAGCTTTCTTT. The genes are TRBV11-3 and TRBJ1-1, with unresolved D. Germline assignment: CDR1 SGHNT and CDR2 YENEEA. This CDR3 region has 11 residues. The V end was cut by 5 bases, the J end by 5 bases, with 6 bases between.

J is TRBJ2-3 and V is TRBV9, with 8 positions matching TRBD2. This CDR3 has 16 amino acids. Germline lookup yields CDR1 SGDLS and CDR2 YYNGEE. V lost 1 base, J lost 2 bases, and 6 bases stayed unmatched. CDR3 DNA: TGTGCCAGCAGCGTACCGGCGGGAGGACCCACAGATACGCAGTATTTT. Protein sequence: CASSVPAGGPTDTQYF.

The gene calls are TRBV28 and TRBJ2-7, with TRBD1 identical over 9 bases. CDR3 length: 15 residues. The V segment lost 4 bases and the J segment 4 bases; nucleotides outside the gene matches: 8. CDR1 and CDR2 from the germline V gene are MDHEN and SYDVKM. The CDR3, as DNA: TGTGCCAGCAGTTCACCCGGGACAGGGTTATACGAGCAGTACTTC. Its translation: CASSSPGTGLYEQYF.

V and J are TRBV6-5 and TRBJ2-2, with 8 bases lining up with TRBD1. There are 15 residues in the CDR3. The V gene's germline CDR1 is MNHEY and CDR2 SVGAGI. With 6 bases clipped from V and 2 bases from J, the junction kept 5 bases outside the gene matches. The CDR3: CASSRQGKNTGELFF. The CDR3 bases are TGTGCCAGCAGCCGACAGGGGAAAAACACCGGGGAGCTGTTTTTT.

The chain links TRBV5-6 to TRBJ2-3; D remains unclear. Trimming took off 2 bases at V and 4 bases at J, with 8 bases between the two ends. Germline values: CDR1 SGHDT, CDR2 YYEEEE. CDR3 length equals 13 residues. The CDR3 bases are TGTGCCAGCAGCTTCGACCAATCAGATACGCAGTATTTT. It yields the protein CASSFDQSDTQYF.

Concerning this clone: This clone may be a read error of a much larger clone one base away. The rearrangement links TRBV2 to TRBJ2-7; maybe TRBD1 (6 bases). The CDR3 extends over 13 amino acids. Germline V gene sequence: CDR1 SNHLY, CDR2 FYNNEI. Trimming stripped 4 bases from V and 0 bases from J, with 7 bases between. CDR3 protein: CASSGTVSYEQYF. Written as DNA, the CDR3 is TGTGCCAGCAGTGGGACAGTCTCCTACGAGCAGTACTTC.

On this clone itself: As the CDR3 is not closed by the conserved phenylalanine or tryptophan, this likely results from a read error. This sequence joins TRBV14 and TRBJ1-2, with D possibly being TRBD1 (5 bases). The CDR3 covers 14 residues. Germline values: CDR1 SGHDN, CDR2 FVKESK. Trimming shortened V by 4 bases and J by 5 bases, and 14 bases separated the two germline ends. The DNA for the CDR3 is TGTGCCAGCAGCCCGAAAAGGGGTTCTTATGGCTACACCCTC. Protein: CASSPKRGSYGYTL.

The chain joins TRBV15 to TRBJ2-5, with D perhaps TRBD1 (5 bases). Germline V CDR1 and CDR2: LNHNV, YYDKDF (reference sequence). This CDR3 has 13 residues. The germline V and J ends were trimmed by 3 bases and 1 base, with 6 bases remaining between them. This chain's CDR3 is CATSRTAQETQYF. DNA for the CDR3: TGTGCCACCAGCAGGACAGCCCAAGAGACCCAGTACTTC.

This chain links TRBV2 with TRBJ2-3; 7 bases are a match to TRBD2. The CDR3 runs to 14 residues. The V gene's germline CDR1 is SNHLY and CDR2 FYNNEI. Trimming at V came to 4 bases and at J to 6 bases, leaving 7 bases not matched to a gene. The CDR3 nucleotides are TGTGCCAGCAGTGCTCGGGGGGTAGGGGATACGCAGTATTTT. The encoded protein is CASSARGVGDTQYF.

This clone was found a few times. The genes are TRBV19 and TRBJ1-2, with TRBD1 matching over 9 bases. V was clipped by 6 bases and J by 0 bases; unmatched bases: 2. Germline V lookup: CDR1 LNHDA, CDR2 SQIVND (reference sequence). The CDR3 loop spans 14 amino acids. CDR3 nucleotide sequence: TGTGCCAGTAGGGGACAGGGTTCTAACTATGGCTACACCTTC. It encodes CASRGQGSNYGYTF. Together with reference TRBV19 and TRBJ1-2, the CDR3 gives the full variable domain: DGGITQSPKYLFRKEGQNVTLSCEQNLNHDAMYWYRQDPGQGLRLIYYSQIVNDFQKGDIAEGYSVSREKKESFPLTVTSAQKNPTAFYLCASRGQGSNYGYTFGSGTRLTVV.

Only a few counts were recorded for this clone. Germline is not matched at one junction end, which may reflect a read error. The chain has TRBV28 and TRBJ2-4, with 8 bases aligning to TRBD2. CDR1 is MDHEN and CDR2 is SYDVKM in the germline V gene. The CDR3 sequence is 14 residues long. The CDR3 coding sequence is TGTGCCAGCAGTGAAGGACTAGCCCAAAACATTCAGTACTTC. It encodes CASSEGLAQNIQYF. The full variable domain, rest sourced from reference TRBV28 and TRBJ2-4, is DVKVTQSSRYLVKRTGEKVFLECVQDMDHENMFWYRQDPGLGLRLIYFSYDVKMKEKGDIPEGYSVSREKKERFSLILESASTNQTSMYLCASSEGLAQNIQYFGAGTRLSVL.

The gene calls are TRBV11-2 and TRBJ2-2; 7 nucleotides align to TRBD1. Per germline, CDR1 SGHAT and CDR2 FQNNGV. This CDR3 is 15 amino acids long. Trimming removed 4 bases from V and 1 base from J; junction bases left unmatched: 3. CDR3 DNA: TGTGCCAGCAGCTCCGGACAGGTGAACACCGGGGAGCTGTTTTTT. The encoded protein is CASSSGQVNTGELFF.